This T cell receptor beta chain derives from a study of cytomegalovirus exposure and HLA in healthy donors. Study results and limitations: Most of the TCR beta V segments (in an earlier analysis) were productive either about 90% or about 30% of the time.

The PCR employed 60 Vbeta primers together with 13 Jbeta primers. Using immunoSEQ multiplex PCR, the repertoire was profiled, and TCRdb retains in-frame clones only, with some absent. This sample has 110,000 to 150,000 clones, with 75% found just once. Notes on this clone: Antigen unknown.

Sequencing was carried out using PBMCs. This receptor was obtained from a man aged 35 to 55 in good health and CMV-seronegative.

The CDR3 region is CASSPLGRYEQYF. The CDR3 nucleotides read TGTGCCAGCAGCCCCTTGGGGAGGTACGAGCAGTACTTC. The chain links TRBV7-8 to TRBJ2-7, with D perhaps TRBD2 (6 bases). This CDR3 has 13 residues. The ends were cut back, 5 bases at V and 4 bases at J, with 12 bases in the middle. Germline V gene data show CDR1 as SGHVS and CDR2 as FQNEAQ.